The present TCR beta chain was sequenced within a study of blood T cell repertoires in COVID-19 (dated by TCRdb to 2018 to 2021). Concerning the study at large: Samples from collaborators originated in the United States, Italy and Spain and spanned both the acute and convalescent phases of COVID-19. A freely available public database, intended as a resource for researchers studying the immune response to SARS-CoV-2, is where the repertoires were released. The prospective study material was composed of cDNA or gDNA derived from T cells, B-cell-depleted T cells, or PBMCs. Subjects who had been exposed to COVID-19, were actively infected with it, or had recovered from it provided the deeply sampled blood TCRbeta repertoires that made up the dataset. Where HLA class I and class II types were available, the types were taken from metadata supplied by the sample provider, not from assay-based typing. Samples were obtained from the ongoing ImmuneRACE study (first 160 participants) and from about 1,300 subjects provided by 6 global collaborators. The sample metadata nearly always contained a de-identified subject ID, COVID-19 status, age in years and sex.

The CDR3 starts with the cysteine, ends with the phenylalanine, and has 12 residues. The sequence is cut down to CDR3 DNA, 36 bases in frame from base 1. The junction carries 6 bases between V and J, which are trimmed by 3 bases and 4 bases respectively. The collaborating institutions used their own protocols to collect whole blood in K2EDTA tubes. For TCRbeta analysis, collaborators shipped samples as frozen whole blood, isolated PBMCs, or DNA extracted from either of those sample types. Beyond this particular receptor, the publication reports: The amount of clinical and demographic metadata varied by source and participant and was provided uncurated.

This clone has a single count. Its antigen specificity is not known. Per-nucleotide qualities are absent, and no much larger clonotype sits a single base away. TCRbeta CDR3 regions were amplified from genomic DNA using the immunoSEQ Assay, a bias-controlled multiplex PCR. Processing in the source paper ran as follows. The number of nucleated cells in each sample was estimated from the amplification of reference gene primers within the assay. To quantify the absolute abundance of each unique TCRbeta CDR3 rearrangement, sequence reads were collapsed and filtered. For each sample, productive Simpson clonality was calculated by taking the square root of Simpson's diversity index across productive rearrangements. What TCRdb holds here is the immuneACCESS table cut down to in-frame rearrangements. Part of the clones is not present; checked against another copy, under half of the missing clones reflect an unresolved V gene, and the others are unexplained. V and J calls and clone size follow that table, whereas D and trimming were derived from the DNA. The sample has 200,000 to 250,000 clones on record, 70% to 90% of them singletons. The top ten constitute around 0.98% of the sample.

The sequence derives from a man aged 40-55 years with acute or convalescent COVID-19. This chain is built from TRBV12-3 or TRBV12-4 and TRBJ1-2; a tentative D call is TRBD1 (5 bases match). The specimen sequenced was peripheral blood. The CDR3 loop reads CASSFDSYGYTF. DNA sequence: TGTGCCAGCAGTTTCGACAGCTATGGCTACACCTTC.